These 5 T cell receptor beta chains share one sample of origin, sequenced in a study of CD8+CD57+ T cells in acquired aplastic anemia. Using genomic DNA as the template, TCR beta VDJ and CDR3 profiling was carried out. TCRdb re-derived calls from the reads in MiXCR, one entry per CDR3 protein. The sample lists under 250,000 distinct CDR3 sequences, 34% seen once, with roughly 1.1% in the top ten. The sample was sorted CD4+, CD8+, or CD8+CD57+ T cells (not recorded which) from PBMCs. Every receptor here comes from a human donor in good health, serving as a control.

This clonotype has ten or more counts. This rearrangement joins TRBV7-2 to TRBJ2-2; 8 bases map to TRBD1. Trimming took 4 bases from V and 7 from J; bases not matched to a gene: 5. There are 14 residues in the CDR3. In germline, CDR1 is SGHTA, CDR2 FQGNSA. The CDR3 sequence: CASSSDRAGGELFF. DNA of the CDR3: TGTGCCAGCAGCTCGGACAGGGCGGGCGGGGAGCTGTTTTTT.

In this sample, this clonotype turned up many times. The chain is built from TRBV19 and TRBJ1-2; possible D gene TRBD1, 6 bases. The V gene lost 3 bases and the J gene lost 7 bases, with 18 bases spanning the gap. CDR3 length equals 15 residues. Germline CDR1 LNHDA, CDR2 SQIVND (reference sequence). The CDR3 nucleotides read TGTGCCAGTAGTATCTGGGGACAACGTGGTACTGGCTACACCTTC. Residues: CASSIWGQRGTGYTF.

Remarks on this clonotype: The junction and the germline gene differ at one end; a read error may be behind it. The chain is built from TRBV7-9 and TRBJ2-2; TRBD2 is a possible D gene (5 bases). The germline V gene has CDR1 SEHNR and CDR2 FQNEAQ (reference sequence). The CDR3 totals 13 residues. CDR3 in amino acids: CASSLSAHRGAVF. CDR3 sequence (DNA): TGTGCCAGCAGCTTGTCAGCTCACCGGGGAGCTGTTTTT. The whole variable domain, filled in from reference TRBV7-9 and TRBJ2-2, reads DTGVSQNPRHKITKRGQNVTFRCDPISEHNRLYWYRQTLGQGPEFLTYFQNEAQLEKSRLLSDRFSAERPKGSFSTLEIQRTEQGDSAMYLCASSLSAHRGAVFGEGSRLTVL.

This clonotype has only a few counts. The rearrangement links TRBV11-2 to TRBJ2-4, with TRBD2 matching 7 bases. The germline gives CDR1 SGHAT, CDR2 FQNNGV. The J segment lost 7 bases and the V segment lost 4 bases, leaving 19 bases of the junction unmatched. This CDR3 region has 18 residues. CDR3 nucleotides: TGTGCCAGCAGCTCGCGGGGAGGGAGGGCGAGTTGGGAGAACATTCAGTACTTC. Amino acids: CASSSRGGRASWENIQYF.

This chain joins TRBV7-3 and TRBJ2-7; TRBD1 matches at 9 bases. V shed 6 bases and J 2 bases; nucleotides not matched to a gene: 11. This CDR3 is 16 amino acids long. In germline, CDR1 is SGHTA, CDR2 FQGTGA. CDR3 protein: CASSQKVGTGPYEQYF. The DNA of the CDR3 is TGTGCCAGCAGTCAAAAGGTTGGGACAGGGCCCTACGAGCAGTACTTC. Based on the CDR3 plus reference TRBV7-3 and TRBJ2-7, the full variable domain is GAGVSQTPSNKVTEKGKYVELRCDPISGHTALYWYRQSLGQGPEFLIYFQGTGAADDSGLPNDRFFAVRPEGSVSTLKIQRTERGDSAVYLCASSQKVGTGPYEQYFGPGTRLTVT.